This T cell receptor beta chain was sequenced for a study of blood T cell repertoires in COVID-19. Study background: Spain, Italy and the United States supplied samples that represented acute and convalescent COVID-19. T cells, B-cell-depleted T cells, or PBMCs provided the cDNA or gDNA that served as material.

Germline assignment: CDR1 LNHDA and CDR2 SQIVND (reference sequence). With 3 bases clipped from V and 4 bases from J, the junction kept 8 bases outside the gene matches. CDR3 length: 16 amino acids. Authors' analysis steps: Amplification of reference gene primers was used by the study to estimate nucleated cell counts. Measured with immunoSEQ multiplex PCR; TCRdb has only the in-frame clones, and not every one. The DNA was the basis for D and trimming; V, J and clone size are from that table. The sample has 100,000 to 150,000 clones, 70% to 85% seen once. This sequence originates from a man aged 50 to 60 with acute or convalescent COVID-19. Sequenced: peripheral blood. The chain joins TRBV19 to TRBJ1-2; 10 bases match TRBD1. Here the CDR3 DNA reads TGTGCCAGTAGTATCGTCTTCGGACAGGGGGTCTATGGCTACACCTTC. Residues: CASSIVFGQGVYGYTF. The whole variable domain, filled in from reference TRBV19 and TRBJ1-2, reads DGGITQSPKYLFRKEGQNVTLSCEQNLNHDAMYWYRQDPGQGLRLIYYSQIVNDFQKGDIAEGYSVSREKKESFPLTVTSAQKNPTAFYLCASSIVFGQGVYGYTFGSGTRLTVV.